This T cell receptor beta chain was identified in a study of blood T cell repertoires in COVID-19. Self-reported history from a screening survey and questionnaire set each donor's cohort. Per germline, CDR1 MNHEY and CDR2 SVGEGT. CDR3 length: 11 amino acids. Between the trimmed V and J ends, which lost 4 bases and 2 bases, there was a span of 3 bases. The assay was immunoSEQ multiplex PCR, and TCRdb's table has in-frame clones only and misses some. Of 150,000 to 200,000 clones listed, about 88% are singletons. This chain uses TRBV6-2 or TRBV6-3 with TRBJ2-7, with D uncertain. Sequencing was carried out using PBMCs or T cells enriched from blood (not recorded which). The sequence was obtained from a woman between 35 and 50 years old with acute COVID-19. CDR3 DNA sequence: TGTGCCAGCAGTTCGGCCTACGAGCAGTACTTC. Protein sequence: CASSSAYEQYF.